This entry is about one T cell receptor (beta chain). Patients in Seattle were enrolled during active infection, then followed longitudinally. The CDR3 loop spans 14 amino acids. CDR1 MNHEY and CDR2 SVGEGT come from the germline V gene. V was cut by 2 bases and J by 4 bases, with 11 bases left in between. Original data processing: Researchers report that nucleated cell counts were estimated from reference gene primer amplification. Using immunoSEQ multiplex PCR, the repertoire was profiled, and TCRdb retains in-frame clones only, with some absent. From that table come the V and J calls and clone size; the DNA was used to work out D and trimming. The profile shows 300,000 to 350,000 clones, around 90% of them singletons. This sample is drawn from a study of blood T cell repertoires in COVID-19.

The specimen was peripheral blood. The gene calls are TRBV6-2 or TRBV6-3 and TRBJ1-2; TRBD1 is a possible D gene (6 bases). The TCR was taken from a man aged 30 to 45 with COVID-19, enrolled during active disease. In DNA form, the CDR3 reads TGTGCCAGCAGTTACAACCGAGGGGGCTATGGCTACACCTTC. Its protein is CASSYNRGGYGYTF.